This TCR beta chain came from a study of T cell changes during pregnancy in multiple sclerosis. Profiling relied on immunoSEQ multiplex PCR, and the TCRdb table lists in-frame clones only, not all of them. The repertoire includes about 130,000 clones, around 95% of them detected once, and around 0.46% sits in the top ten. The sequence came from a female donor with multiple sclerosis, enrolled in a pregnancy study. Sample: peripheral blood, taken after pregnancy.

CDR3: CASSFTDSWDNEQFF. Written as DNA, the CDR3 is TGTGCCAGCAGCTTTACGGACTCTTGGGACAATGAGCAGTTCTTC. This chain connects TRBV7-9 to TRBJ2-1, with a possible D match to TRBD2 (5 bases). The CDR3 is 15 residues long. In germline, CDR1 is SEHNR, CDR2 FQNEAQ (reference sequence). The germline V and J ends were trimmed by 3 bases and 5 bases, with 14 bases remaining between them.